This record covers a single TCR beta chain. Unique molecular identifiers tagged every individual TCR cDNA molecule. TCRdb reprocessed the 5' RACE reads via MiXCR and lists one record per CDR3 protein. The sample consists of tens of thousands of distinct CDR3 sequences, approximately 15% of them appearing once. V was clipped by 6 bases and J by 1 base, with 9 bases between them. This CDR3 contains 13 residues. The data belong to a study of spatial heterogeneity in lung cancer. Time point meaning: sample taken at primary tumor resection. The receptor's source is a male donor with early-stage non-small cell lung cancer. The J gene is TRBJ1-1, the V gene TRBV12-3 or TRBV12-4; D unresolved. Material: PBMCs, obtained at surgery. As DNA, the CDR3 is TGTGCCAGCAGACCCCGTCAGAACACTGAAGCTTTCTTT. This encodes CASRPRQNTEAFF.